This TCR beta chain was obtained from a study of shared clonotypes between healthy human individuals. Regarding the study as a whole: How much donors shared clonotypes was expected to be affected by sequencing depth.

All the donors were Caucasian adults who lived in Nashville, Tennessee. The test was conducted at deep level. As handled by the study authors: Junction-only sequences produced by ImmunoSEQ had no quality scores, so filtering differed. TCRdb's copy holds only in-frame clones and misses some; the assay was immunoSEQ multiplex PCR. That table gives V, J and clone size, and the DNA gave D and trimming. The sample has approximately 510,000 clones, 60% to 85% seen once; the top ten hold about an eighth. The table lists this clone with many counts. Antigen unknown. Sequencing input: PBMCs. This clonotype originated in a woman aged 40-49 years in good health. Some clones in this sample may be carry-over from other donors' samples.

CDR3 nucleotides: TGTGCCAGCAGCGAGCTACTAGCGGGAGATGGCACAGATACGCAGTATTTT. It is translated as CASSELLAGDGTDTQYF. V is TRBV5-6 and J is TRBJ2-3; 11 bases fit TRBD2. CDR3 size: 17 residues. Germline lookup yields CDR1 SGHDT and CDR2 YYEEEE. Trimming removed 4 bases from V and 1 base from J; junction bases left unmatched: 8.